This T cell receptor (beta chain) was obtained from a study of regulatory T cells in long-lasting Graves disease. The germline gives CDR1 SGDLS, CDR2 YYNGEE. Trimming took 4 bases from V and 13 from J, leaving 21 bases between them. This CDR3 is built from 15 residues. CDR3 regions were amplified by Arm-PCR using iRepertoire HTBI primers to build TCR beta libraries. TCRdb reprocessed the multiplex PCR reads with MiXCR, giving one entry per CDR3 protein. Of hundreds of thousands of distinct CDR3 sequences listed, around 30% were seen once; the top ten hold roughly 46%. The time point denotes: persistent/refractory GD, antithyroid drugs over 5 years with positive TRAb. From RNA extracted from PBMCs, the TCR library was made. In this cohort, patients came from an endocrinology department located in Xi'an, China. General observations from the study: TRBV28, TRBJ1-2 and TRBJ2-5 were segments that persistent disease favored.

In this sample, this clonotype turned up a few times. Its antigen is not identified. Specimen: peripheral blood mononuclear cells (PBMCs), collected when the disease was refractory, from a patient treated with antithyroid drugs. The chain combines TRBV9 with TRBJ1-6; TRBD1 is a possible D gene (6 bases). The TCR comes from a female donor with Graves disease. The CDR3 DNA reads as TGTGCCAGCAGCCCCTCCCACAGGGTTCTAACGCCCCTCCACTTT. It yields the protein CASSPSHRVLTPLHF.